In its sample, the clone carrying this T cell receptor (beta chain) was seen a few times. What it recognizes is unknown. The primer mix had 60 Vbeta and 13 Jbeta primers. Method: immunoSEQ multiplex PCR; TCRdb's copy keeps in-frame clones and lacks some. The data contain 120,000 or so clones, 15% of them seen just once; the ten biggest clones take up under 2%. The data derive from a study of cytomegalovirus exposure and HLA in healthy donors. Overall study findings and caveats: The number of N-insertions in an Asian-associated ancestry cluster was reportedly below the 666-donor mean in a later analysis.

This TCR derives from a woman between 18 and 29 years old in good health and CMV-seronegative. The material sequenced was PBMCs.

The chain's CDR3 is CASSSTGTYSYNEQFF. The CDR3 DNA follows: TGTGCCAGCAGTTCAACCGGGACTTACTCCTACAATGAGCAGTTCTTC. The rearrangement uses TRBV28 and TRBJ2-1, with a weak D call TRBD2 (6 bases). Trimming stripped 4 bases from V and 0 bases from J, with 13 bases between. Germline V gene data show CDR1 as MDHEN and CDR2 as SYDVKM. The CDR3 covers 16 residues. The full variable domain, with the rest looked up from reference TRBV28 and TRBJ2-1, is DVKVTQSSRYLVKRTGEKVFLECVQDMDHENMFWYRQDPGLGLRLIYFSYDVKMKEKGDIPEGYSVSREKKERFSLILESASTNQTSMYLCASSSTGTYSYNEQFFGPGTRLTVL.